Listed below are T cell receptor beta chains from one sample, sequenced in a study of blood T cell repertoires in COVID-19. Profiled with immunoSEQ multiplex PCR; TCRdb holds only in-frame clones, not every one. Seen here are over 30,000 clones, about 80% observed once, and the top ten hold 3.6%. The specimen was peripheral blood. The receptors here all came from a man aged 50-60 years with acute or convalescent COVID-19. CDR3s include the opening cysteine and the closing phenylalanine or tryptophan. Fields, in order: clone size, D gene, J gene, V gene, CDR3 DNA, CDR3 protein. The D gene is left open where the match is weak. Only some rows state a clone size, as once, few, many or a class for expanded clones.

once	.	TRBJ2-3	TRBV5-4	TGTGCCAGCAGCTTGGTGGATTCCGGGGATACGCAGTATTTT	CASSLVDSGDTQYF
.	.	TRBJ2-3	TRBV13	TGTGCCAGCAGCTTAGGCCCTCGTACAGATACGCAGTATTTT	CASSLGPRTDTQYF
.	.	TRBJ1-2	TRBV18	TGTGCCAGCTCATCACAGAATATGGAGTTGGGCTACACCTTC	CASSSQNMELGYTF
.	TRBD2	TRBJ2-7	TRBV9	TGTGCCAGCAGCGTAAACGGGAGGGCGTACGAGCAGTACTTC	CASSVNGRAYEQYF
.	.	TRBJ2-2	TRBV7-8	TGTGCCAGCAGCTTCAGTGGCCACGGGGAGCTGTTTTTT	CASSFSGHGELFF
.	.	TRBJ2-7	TRBV7-9	TGTGCCAGCAGCTCAGGGGAGGGTAGCTCCTACGAGCAGTACTTC	CASSSGEGSSYEQYF
.	.	TRBJ2-1	TRBV21-1	TGTGCCAGCAGATGTACAGGGTTCAATGAGCAGTTCTTC	CASRCTGFNEQFF
.	TRBD2	TRBJ2-3	TRBV5-1	TGCGCCAGCAGCTTGTCGACTAGCGGACCCACAGATACGCAGTATTTT	CASSLSTSGPTDTQYF
few	.	TRBJ1-1	TRBV27	TGTGCCAGCAGTTTAGATTCGAGAGTATCCACTGAAGCTTTCTTT	CASSLDSRVSTEAFF
.	.	TRBJ1-6	TRBV30	TGTGCCTGGAGTGTTGGCACAGGGAGTTCACCCCTCCACTTT	CAWSVGTGSSPLHF
once	.	TRBJ1-2	TRBV27	TGTGCCAGCAGGGCAGGGAACGGCTATGGCTACACCTTC	CASRAGNGYGYTF
few	.	TRBJ2-2	TRBV6-5	TGTGCCAGCAGCTTGGGCGGCGGGAACGGGGAGCTGTTTTTT	CASSLGGGNGELFF
.	.	TRBJ1-5	TRBV30	TGTGCCTGGGGCGCAGGGGTCAATCAGCCCCAGCATTTT	CAWGAGVNQPQHF
.	TRBD2	TRBJ2-7	TRBV27	TGTGCCAGCAGTTATCTAGCGGGAGGAACCTACGAGCAGTACTTC	CASSYLAGGTYEQYF
.	TRBD1	TRBJ1-5	TRBV27	TGTGCCAGCAGTTTCACAGGGGAGGTCGTGCCCCAGCATTTT	CASSFTGEVVPQHF
.	.	TRBJ1-5	TRBV30	TGTGCCTGGAGCGAAAGGGAGGGTCAGCCCCAGCATTTT	CAWSEREGQPQHF
.	TRBD2	TRBJ2-7	TRBV14	TGTGCCAGCATAAGGATACTAGCGGGGGGACGCTCCTACGAGCAGTACTTC	CASIRILAGGRSYEQYF
.	.	TRBJ2-1	TRBV7-2	TGTGCCAGCAGCCCTCGCGGCACCCCCTCCTACAATGAGCAGTTCTTC	CASSPRGTPSYNEQFF
.	.	TRBJ1-1	TRBV5-5	TGTGCCAGCAGCTTGATGCGGAGTGGGAACACTGAAGCTTTCTTT	CASSLMRSGNTEAFF
.	.	TRBJ1-2	TRBV29-1	TGCAGCGCCCGGGGGGGGGCCCGAGTGGGCTATGGCTACACCTTC	CSARGGARVGYGYTF
few	.	TRBJ2-7	TRBV27	TGTGCCAGCAGTCTACGGGGGCCACAGGGGGCGTTGGCTAGCGGGATCTCCTACGAGCAGTACTTC	CASSLRGPQGALASGISYEQYF
.	TRBD2	TRBJ2-7	TRBV7-3	TGTGCCAGCAGCCGTACTCTAGCGGGGGAGGGCGAGCAGTACTTC	CASSRTLAGEGEQYF
.	.	TRBJ1-6	TRBV27	TGTGCCAGCAGGGGAACAGGGTCCTATAATTCACCCCTCCACTTT	CASRGTGSYNSPLHF
.	.	TRBJ1-4	TRBV6-5	TGTGCCAGCAGCGATTGGGGGGACGAAAAACTGTTTTTT	CASSDWGDEKLFF